Below, 28 T cell receptor beta chains from the same sample are listed, as sequenced in a study of cytomegalovirus exposure and HLA in healthy donors. The PCR had 60 Vbeta and 13 Jbeta primers. Assay used: immunoSEQ multiplex PCR; TCRdb lists only in-frame clones, some missing. In the table there are around 120,000 clones, just under 80% of which are singletons. Sequenced material: PBMCs. These receptor sequences come from a woman between 40 and 55 years old in good health and CMV-seronegative.

This clone was recorded a few times. The chain carries TRBV18 and TRBJ1-5, with D possibly being TRBD1 (6 bases). The ends were cut back, 4 bases at V and 5 bases at J, with 9 bases in the middle. From germline, CDR1 is KGHSH and CDR2 LQKENI. CDR3 length equals 13 residues. CDR3 sequence: CASSRGGDQPQHF. Written as DNA, the CDR3 is TGTGCCAGCTCACGAGGGGGGGATCAGCCCCAGCATTTT.

This clone appeared once. V gene TRBV30 combines with J gene TRBJ2-3, with D maybe TRBD1 (6 bases). Germline CDR1 is GTSNPN and CDR2 is SVGIG (reference sequence). V lost 0 bases, J lost 0 bases, and 13 bases lay in between. The CDR3 length is 16 residues. CDR3 residues: CAWSVGQGKSTDTQYF. The CDR3 nucleotides are TGTGCCTGGAGTGTAGGGCAGGGGAAAAGCACAGATACGCAGTATTTT.

The chain combines TRBV30 with TRBJ2-2; D unresolved. Looked up from germline, CDR1 is GTSNPN and CDR2 is SVGIG (reference sequence). This CDR3 comprises 12 residues. Between the trimmed V and J ends, which lost 1 base and 5 bases, there was a span of 5 bases. In DNA, the CDR3 is TGTGCCTGGAGTGGGAGTACCGGGGAGCTGTTTTTT. Translated: CAWSGSTGELFF.

This chain joins TRBV7-8 and TRBJ1-2; tentative D call: TRBD1 (5 bases). Trimming shortened V by 1 base and J by 5 bases, and 14 bases separated the two germline ends. This CDR3 has 15 amino acids. CDR1 and CDR2 from the germline V gene are SGHVS and FQNEAQ. Here the CDR3 reads CASSLGTGSGYGYTF. DNA for the CDR3: TGTGCCAGCAGCTTAGGGACGGGTTCAGGGTATGGCTACACCTTC.

This chain uses TRBV28 with TRBJ2-3, with 7 nucleotides matching TRBD1. Germline CDR1 MDHEN, CDR2 SYDVKM. Trimming removed 5 bases from V and 0 bases from J; junction bases left unmatched: 8. CDR3 length equals 16 residues. In DNA form, the CDR3 reads TGTGCCAGCAGTCCAGACAGGGCGTCTAGCACAGATACGCAGTATTTT. Protein product: CASSPDRASSTDTQYF.

The chain carries TRBV5-1 and TRBJ2-1; a possible D gene is TRBD2 (7 bases). This CDR3 has 16 amino acids. Trimming left V 4 bases short and J 5 bases short, with 19 bases between. The germline CDR1 and CDR2 sequences are SGHRS and YFSETQ. CDR3 in amino acids: CASSPTPGRGDNEQFF. Written as DNA, the CDR3 is TGCGCCAGCAGCCCAACCCCGGGGAGGGGGGACAATGAGCAGTTCTTC. Using reference TRBV5-1 and TRBJ2-1 for the parts outside the CDR3, the full variable domain is KAGVTQTPRYLIKTRGQQVTLSCSPISGHRSVSWYQQTPGQGLQFLFEYFSETQRNKGNFPGRFSGRQFSNSRSEMNVSTLELGDSALYLCASSPTPGRGDNEQFFGPGTRLTVL.

The chain carries TRBV19 and TRBJ2-7; TRBD1 might be the D (5 bases). In germline, CDR1 is LNHDA, CDR2 SQIVND (reference sequence). V was cut by 5 bases and J by 0 bases, with 8 bases left in between. The CDR3 sequence is 13 residues long. The chain's CDR3 is CASSQDNSYEQYF. DNA of the CDR3: TGTGCCAGTAGTCAGGACAACTCCTACGAGCAGTACTTC.

V gene TRBV2 combines with J gene TRBJ2-5; 12 nucleotides match TRBD2. Trimming took 4 bases from V and 4 from J; bases not matched to a gene: 4. This CDR3 region has 15 residues. CDR1 is SNHLY and CDR2 is FYNNEI in the germline V gene. CDR3 in amino acids: CASSGLAGGTETQYF. In DNA, the CDR3 is TGTGCCAGCAGTGGGCTAGCGGGAGGGACAGAGACCCAGTACTTC.

This chain uses TRBV9 with TRBJ1-4; D ambiguous. V was clipped by 0 bases and J by 8 bases, with 14 bases between them. The CDR3 spans 15 residues. CDR1 SGDLS and CDR2 YYNGEE come from the germline V gene. The CDR3 is CASSVERPGLEKLFF. Written as DNA, the CDR3 is TGTGCCAGCAGCGTAGAGCGGCCCGGATTGGAAAAACTGTTTTTT.

This chain joins TRBV19 and TRBJ1-1, with TRBD1 identical over 9 bases. With 7 bases clipped from V and 4 bases from J, the junction kept 10 bases outside the gene matches. Germline CDR1 and CDR2: LNHDA and SQIVND (reference sequence). The CDR3 has 15 residues. In DNA form, the CDR3 reads TGTGCCAGTATAGGGGGACAGGGCTGGGGCACTGAAGCTTTCTTT. This encodes CASIGGQGWGTEAFF.

The rearrangement joins TRBV19 to TRBJ1-1; D not resolved. Germline V gives CDR1 LNHDA, CDR2 SQIVND (reference sequence). This CDR3 comprises 13 residues. The V and J ends lost 0 bases and 3 bases respectively, with 5 bases between them. The CDR3 sequence: CASSIEIYTEAFF. CDR3 DNA sequence: TGTGCCAGTAGTATAGAAATCTACACTGAAGCTTTCTTT.

The genes are TRBV18 and TRBJ1-6; a possible D gene is TRBD1 (5 bases). Germline CDR1 KGHSH, CDR2 LQKENI. V lost 0 bases, J lost 1 base, and 7 bases lay in between. The CDR3 loop spans 16 amino acids. CDR3 amino acids: CASSPPGTSYNSPLHF. CDR3 bases: TGTGCCAGCTCACCACCAGGGACTTCCTATAATTCACCCCTCCACTTT.

This chain connects TRBV19 to TRBJ2-7; TRBD2 agrees at 13 bases. Germline assignment: CDR1 LNHDA and CDR2 SQIVND (reference sequence). This CDR3 is built from 19 residues. V shed 6 bases and J 3 bases; nucleotides not matched to a gene: 17. CDR3 nucleotide sequence: TGTGCCAGTAGCGCAGGATCCGGGACTAGCGGGACCCGGGTCTACGAGCAGTACTTC. Translating gives CASSAGSGTSGTRVYEQYF.

A single count supports this clone. Sequence at one end of the junction differs from germline and may be a read error. The same CDR3 arises from other DNA sequences in this sample as well. V is TRBV7-6 and J is TRBJ2-7, with D unresolved. Germline V lookup: CDR1 SGHVS, CDR2 FNYEAQ. The CDR3 contains 16 residues. DNA of the CDR3: TGCGCCAGCAGCTTAGGCTCGAGTCTCCATTCCTACGAGCAGTACTTC. This codes for CASSLGSSLHSYEQYF.

This sequence joins TRBV10-1 and TRBJ2-3; 9 bases map to TRBD2. After removal of 5 bases from V and 3 bases from J, the junction contained 9 bases not matched to a gene. This CDR3 region has 16 residues. The V gene's germline CDR1 is WNHNN and CDR2 SYGVQD (reference sequence). In DNA, the CDR3 is TGCGCCAGCAGTAAAGGTTCGGCGGGAGGGACAGATACGCAGTATTTT. Its protein is CASSKGSAGGTDTQYF.

The V gene is TRBV14, the J gene TRBJ1-6, with D tentatively TRBD1 (5 bases). There are 13 residues in the CDR3. The germline V and J ends were trimmed by 4 bases and 7 bases, with 8 bases remaining between them. Germline CDR1 and CDR2: SGHDN and FVKESK. CDR3 protein: CASSPQVNSPLHF. The CDR3 DNA reads as TGTGCCAGCAGCCCACAGGTGAATTCACCCCTCCACTTT.

The genes are TRBV10-3 and TRBJ2-7; tentative D call: TRBD2 (5 bases). The germline gives CDR1 ENHRY, CDR2 SYGVKD. The V gene lost 2 bases and the J gene lost 9 bases, with 11 bases spanning the gap. The CDR3 is 12 amino acids. CDR3 amino acids: CAISEGSGPQYF. CDR3 in DNA: TGTGCCATCAGTGAGGGGAGCGGACCGCAGTACTTC.

This sequence joins TRBV9 and TRBJ2-1; TRBD2 matches at 9 bases. The CDR3 sequence is 14 residues long. With V trimmed by 6 bases and J by 8 bases, 9 bases remained unmatched. Looked up from germline, CDR1 is SGDLS and CDR2 is YYNGEE. CDR3 coding DNA: TGTGCCAGCACTCGGAATAGCGGGAGCGATGAGCAGTTCTTC. Residues: CASTRNSGSDEQFF. The full variable domain, with the rest looked up from reference TRBV9 and TRBJ2-1, is DSGVTQTPKHLITATGQRVTLRCSPRSGDLSVYWYQQSLDQGLQFLIQYYNGEERAKGNILERFSAQQFPDLHSELNLSSLELGDSALYFCASTRNSGSDEQFFGPGTRLTVL.

The chain links TRBV10-2 to TRBJ1-2; D gene uncertain. The V end was cut by 4 bases, the J end by 4 bases, with 13 bases between. This CDR3 has 14 residues. Germline V gene lookup returns CDR1 WSHSY and CDR2 SAAADI. CDR3 sequence reads: CASSGGDLSYGYTF. As DNA, the CDR3 is TGCGCCAGCAGTGGTGGAGACTTGAGCTATGGCTACACCTTC.

CDR3 amino acids: CASSGRQGLEGYTF. CDR3 DNA sequence: TGTGCCAGCAGTGGCCGACAGGGCCTCGAAGGCTACACCTTC. The chain recombines TRBV25-1 with TRBJ1-2, with 7 bases fitting TRBD1. Germline V CDR1 and CDR2: MGHDK, SYGVNS. This CDR3 comprises 14 residues. V lost 4 bases and J lost 8; bases outside the gene matches: 10.

The J gene is TRBJ1-2, the V gene TRBV10-3; no clear D gene. The ends were cut back, 1 base at V and 4 bases at J, with 16 bases in the middle. CDR1 ENHRY and CDR2 SYGVKD come from the germline V gene. This CDR3 comprises 16 residues. The CDR3 is CAISEFKPGDIYGYTF. CDR3 bases: TGTGCCATCAGTGAGTTTAAGCCAGGCGATATCTATGGCTACACCTTC.

This clone was recorded a few times. The chain is built from TRBV5-5 and TRBJ2-3, with TRBD2 as a possible D gene (6 bases). The V and J ends lost 4 bases and 2 bases respectively, with 14 bases between them. This CDR3 spans 15 amino acids. Germline V lookup: CDR1 SGHKS, CDR2 YYEKEE (reference sequence). CDR3 sequence: CASSPGGTFTDTQYF. The CDR3 DNA follows: TGTGCCAGCAGCCCCGGGGGTACATTCACAGATACGCAGTATTTT. Looking up the rest from reference TRBV5-5 and TRBJ2-3 gives the full variable domain: DAGVTQSPTHLIKTRGQQVTLRCSPISGHKSVSWYQQVLGQGPQFIFQYYEKEERGRGNFPDRFSARQFPNYSSELNVNALLLGDSALYLCASSPGGTFTDTQYFGPGTRLTVL.

A single count supports this clone. This chain uses TRBV19 with TRBJ2-1; D is unresolved. V was trimmed by 3 bases and J by 0 bases, leaving 9 bases between them. The CDR3 consists of 15 residues. The germline V gene has CDR1 LNHDA and CDR2 SQIVND (reference sequence). The chain's CDR3 is CASSIYQSSYNEQFF. Written as DNA, the CDR3 is TGTGCCAGTAGTATTTATCAGTCCTCCTACAATGAGCAGTTCTTC.

The J gene is TRBJ2-3, the V gene TRBV30; 9 bases agree with TRBD2. Germline assignment: CDR1 GTSNPN and CDR2 SVGIG (reference sequence). The CDR3 runs to 14 residues. The V gene end was trimmed by 2 bases and the J gene end by 1 base; junction bases not matched to a gene: 1. The DNA for the CDR3 is TGTGCCTGGAGTTCTAGCGGGGGCACAGATACGCAGTATTTT. Amino acids: CAWSSSGGTDTQYF.

CDR3: CAIRDSHYEQYF. As DNA, the CDR3 is TGTGCCATCAGGGACAGCCATTACGAGCAGTACTTC. The chain recombines TRBV10-3 with TRBJ2-7; weak D call: TRBD1 (6 bases). The V gene's germline CDR1 is ENHRY and CDR2 SYGVKD. The V end was cut by 6 bases, the J end by 4 bases, with 10 bases between. The CDR3 totals 12 residues.

This clone was observed a handful of times. The gene calls are TRBV6-1 and TRBJ2-1; TRBD2 matches 7 bases. Losses at the gene ends were 9 bases for V and 5 bases for J; bases not matched to a gene: 7. The CDR3 spans 13 residues. In germline, CDR1 is MNHNS, CDR2 SASEGT. The CDR3 nucleotides read TGTGCCAGTAATACCGGGACTAACAATGAGCAGTTCTTC. Translation gives CASNTGTNNEQFF.

The V call is TRBV5-1, the J call TRBJ2-3; TRBD1 might be the D (5 bases). The CDR3 is 14 amino acids. CDR1 is SGHRS and CDR2 is YFSETQ in the germline V gene. With 1 base removed from V and 0 bases from J, the gap between germline ends came to 6 bases. CDR3 residues: CASSLRQSTDTQYF. CDR3 nucleotide sequence: TGCGCCAGCAGCTTGAGACAGAGCACAGATACGCAGTATTTT.

The rearrangement joins TRBV5-5 to TRBJ1-4, with no clear D. V gave up 0 bases and J gave up 5 bases, with 8 bases separating them. CDR1 and CDR2 (germline): SGHKS, YYEKEE (reference sequence). CDR3 size: 14 residues. The CDR3 DNA sequence: TGTGCCAGCAGCTTGGCCCAGATAAATGAAAAACTGTTTTTT. This encodes CASSLAQINEKLFF.